The present T cell receptor (beta chain) was sequenced within a study of T cells in Graves' hyperthyroidism and ophthalmopathy. Amplification of TCR beta CDR3 regions was performed using RNA transcripts as template. The HTBI set primed first-round TCR CDR3 RT-PCR. TCRdb reanalysed the multiplex PCR reads using MiXCR and keeps one entry per CDR3 protein. The sample holds around 350,000 distinct CDR3 sequences, roughly 25% seen once. The V end lost 2 bases, the J end lost 3 bases, and 7 bases lay between the germline ends. Per germline, CDR1 MNHEY and CDR2 SMNVEV (reference sequence). The CDR3 runs to 13 residues. Ten or more counts support this clonotype.

The source material was blood. The TCR comes from a man in his fifties with Graves' hyperthyroidism. The V gene is TRBV27, the J gene TRBJ2-5; D not resolved. The CDR3 loop reads CASSLVEEETQYF. CDR3 bases: TGTGCCAGCAGTTTAGTTGAGGAAGAGACCCAGTACTTC.